The subject of this entry is one T cell receptor beta chain. The V gene's germline CDR1 is LGHNT and CDR2 FRNRAP. This CDR3 contains 13 residues. The V gene end was trimmed by 4 bases and the J gene end by 1 base; junction bases not matched to a gene: 0. This table comes from immunoSEQ multiplex PCR, and its TCRdb copy is limited to in-frame clones, with some not included. Of about 71,000 clones in the sample, about 82% were seen once. These data belong to a study of blood T cell repertoires in COVID-19. Whole-study context: Acute-phase and convalescent COVID-19 samples originated in the United States, Italy and Spain. Sources were T cells, B-cell-depleted T cells, or PBMCs; the material itself was cDNA or gDNA.

Sequences were obtained from peripheral blood. This clonotype originated in a man aged 50 to 60 with active COVID-19. The chain couples TRBV12-5 to TRBJ1-1; 7 bases match TRBD1. The CDR3 spells CASGWDRNTEAFF. CDR3 bases: TGTGCTAGTGGTTGGGACAGGAACACTGAAGCTTTCTTT.